These 26 T cell receptor beta chains originate from one sample sequenced in a study of early T cells in non-severe SARS-CoV-2 infection. A single record per CDR3 protein comes from TCRdb applying MiXCR to the 5' RACE reads. Among 35,000 to 40,000 distinct CDR3 sequences, 5.3% were seen once, and the ten largest hold 30%. The sample comprised whole blood. The receptors were gathered from an adult who was a healthcare worker with PCR-confirmed SARS-CoV-2 infection or an uninfected control (not recorded which).

This clonotype was found many times. This chain links TRBV20-1 with TRBJ2-7; D perhaps matches TRBD1 (6 bases). V was trimmed by 2 bases and J by 5 bases, leaving 7 bases between them. The CDR3 contains 11 residues. Germline assignment: CDR1 DFQATT and CDR2 SNEGSKA (reference sequence). CDR3 residues: CSARQGNEQYF. The CDR3 DNA follows: TGCAGTGCTAGACAGGGGAACGAGCAGTACTTC.

This clonotype has more than one count but fewer than ten. The chain joins TRBV4-3 to TRBJ2-7; possible D gene TRBD1, 6 bases. V gave up 0 bases and J gave up 7 bases, with 13 bases separating them. This CDR3 spans 14 amino acids. Germline values: CDR1 LGHNA, CDR2 YSLEER. The CDR3 loop is CASSQDAQGGEQYF. The CDR3 nucleotides are TGCGCCAGCAGCCAAGATGCACAGGGTGGAGAGCAGTACTTC.

V gene TRBV5-1 combines with J gene TRBJ2-7; D is ambiguous. V was clipped by 3 bases and J by 0 bases, with 4 bases between them. The CDR3 is made up of 12 amino acids. Germline V gene sequence: CDR1 SGHRS, CDR2 YFSETQ. The chain's CDR3 is CASSSPSYEQYF. The CDR3 DNA sequence: TGCGCCAGCAGCTCCCCCTCCTACGAGCAGTACTTC.

This clonotype was seen repeatedly, ten times or more. The V and J genes are TRBV6-1 and TRBJ2-7; TRBD1 aligns across 10 bases. Germline trimming cut 3 bases from V and 0 bases from J; bases unmatched to any gene: 2. The CDR3 spans 15 residues. Germline loops: CDR1 MNHNS, CDR2 SASEGT. The CDR3 DNA sequence: TGTGCCAGCAGTGAGAGACAGGGGGCCTCCTACGAGCAGTACTTC. Encoded protein: CASSERQGASYEQYF.

This clonotype was seen more than once but under ten times. The chain recombines TRBV7-3 with TRBJ2-3; tentatively, D is TRBD2 (6 bases). The ends were cut back, 4 bases at V and 0 bases at J, with 14 bases in the middle. From germline, CDR1 is SGHTA and CDR2 FQGTGA. This CDR3 comprises 16 residues. CDR3 DNA: TGTGCCAGCAGCTACCGACCCGGGACTAGCACAGATACGCAGTATTTT. This codes for CASSYRPGTSTDTQYF.

The chain has TRBV11-2 and TRBJ2-5, with TRBD1 matching 10 bases. The V and J ends lost 5 bases and 5 bases, in that order; junction bases with no gene match: 8. The germline V gene encodes CDR1 SGHAT and CDR2 FQNNGV. This CDR3 region has 15 residues. The CDR3 spells CASSPGQGPGETQYF. CDR3 in DNA: TGTGCCAGCAGCCCGGGACAGGGGCCGGGGGAGACCCAGTACTTC.

At least ten counts were recorded for this clonotype. The chain joins TRBV28 to TRBJ2-5; weak D call: TRBD2 (5 bases). V lost 5 bases and J 0 bases, leaving 13 bases between the germline ends. The CDR3 spans 15 residues. Germline CDR1 and CDR2: MDHEN and SYDVKM. The CDR3 loop reads CASSTLGLDQETQYF. In DNA form, the CDR3 reads TGTGCCAGCAGTACACTCGGACTGGACCAAGAGACCCAGTACTTC.

This chain links TRBV2 with TRBJ1-1; 7 bases are shared with TRBD1. Germline V gene sequence: CDR1 SNHLY, CDR2 FYNNEI. V lost 11 bases and J lost 4; bases outside the gene matches: 7. This CDR3 has 12 residues. The CDR3, as DNA: TGTGCCGCCAGGGGGGCCGGCACTGAAGCTTTCTTT. It is translated as CAARGAGTEAFF.

In this sample, this clonotype turned up many times. The rearrangement uses TRBV12-2 and TRBJ1-1. TRBV12-2 is a known pseudogene. The CDR3 length is 12 residues. CDR3 in DNA: TGTGCAAGTCGCTCTCAGCGGCTAGGAGCTTTCTTT. This sequence encodes CASRSQRLGAFF.

This clonotype was observed at least ten times. The chain joins TRBV6-6 to TRBJ2-7, with D perhaps being TRBD1 or TRBD2 (5 bases each). Germline assignment: CDR1 MNHNY and CDR2 SVGAGI (reference sequence). The V end lost 2 bases, the J end lost 2 bases, and 19 bases lay between the germline ends. The CDR3 consists of 17 residues. For the CDR3, the DNA is TGTGCCAGCAGTTACGAGCCCGCCCGGGGCCCCACCTACGAGCAGTACTTC. As protein: CASSYEPARGPTYEQYF.

This clonotype has a count of ten or more. This rearrangement joins TRBV7-9 to TRBJ1-4; D may be TRBD1 (6 bases). V gave up 5 bases and J gave up 5 bases, with 15 bases separating them. The germline gives CDR1 SEHNR, CDR2 FQNEAQ (reference sequence). This CDR3 has 15 residues. CDR3 nucleotides: TGTGCCAGCAGCCCTAGGACCGGACAGAATGAAAAACTGTTTTTT. As protein: CASSPRTGQNEKLFF.

This chain uses TRBV19 with TRBJ2-6, with TRBD2 matching 13 bases. The J segment lost 7 bases and the V segment lost 5 bases, leaving 5 bases of the junction unmatched. Per germline, CDR1 LNHDA and CDR2 SQIVND (reference sequence). This CDR3 region has 16 residues. The CDR3 region is CASSRTSGSGANVLTF. The CDR3 region has the DNA TGTGCCAGTAGTCGGACTAGCGGGAGCGGTGCCAACGTCCTGACTTTC.

A few counts support this clonotype. The chain combines TRBV7-9 with TRBJ2-3; D call uncertain. The CDR3 spans 15 residues. Germline CDR1 SEHNR, CDR2 FQNEAQ (reference sequence). The V and J ends lost 1 base and 0 bases respectively, with 8 bases between them. The CDR3 region is CASSLGVGSTDTQYF. CDR3 in DNA: TGTGCCAGCAGCTTAGGCGTAGGGAGCACAGATACGCAGTATTTT. The full variable domain, in which reference TRBV7-9 and TRBJ2-3 provide the parts outside the CDR3, is DTGVSQNPRHKITKRGQNVTFRCDPISEHNRLYWYRQTLGQGPEFLTYFQNEAQLEKSRLLSDRFSAERPKGSFSTLEIQRTEQGDSAMYLCASSLGVGSTDTQYFGPGTRLTVL.

This clonotype was recorded at least ten times. The CDR3 DNA reads as TGTGCCAGCAGTGACAGACACACTGAAGCTTTCTTT. Translating it yields CASSDRHTEAFF. The V call is TRBV5-6, the J call TRBJ1-1, with D possibly being TRBD1 (5 bases). V was pared by 5 bases and J by 3 bases, with 8 bases between. The CDR3 is 12 amino acids. Looked up from germline, CDR1 is SGHDT and CDR2 is YYEEEE.

This clonotype appeared many times. The rearrangement uses TRBV27 and TRBJ1-2; 11 bases agree with TRBD1. V was pared by 5 bases and J by 8 bases, with 10 bases of the junction left unmatched. Germline V gene lookup returns CDR1 MNHEY and CDR2 SMNVEV (reference sequence). CDR3 length equals 15 residues. The CDR3 here is CASSPLGQGARGYTF. The CDR3 coding sequence is TGTGCCAGCAGTCCGCTCGGACAGGGGGCTCGAGGCTACACCTTC.

This clonotype was observed at least ten times. CDR3: CASSGPPTNEKLFF. The CDR3 DNA follows: TGTGCCAGCAGTGGGCCCCCAACTAATGAAAAACTGTTTTTT. The chain couples TRBV6-6 to TRBJ1-4; the D is unclear. This CDR3 region has 14 residues. Germline CDR1 reads MNHNY; CDR2 reads SVGAGI (reference sequence). V was cut by 5 bases and J by 0 bases, with 7 bases left in between.

In its sample, this clonotype was seen many times. This rearrangement joins TRBV5-8 to TRBJ1-5; D unresolved. Trimming shortened V by 6 bases and J by 4 bases, and 8 bases separated the two germline ends. Germline V gene data show CDR1 as SGHTS and CDR2 as YDEGEE. This CDR3 spans 12 amino acids. Here the CDR3 reads CASTPGNQPQHF. CDR3 coding DNA: TGTGCCAGCACCCCCGGGAATCAGCCCCAGCATTTT. The full variable domain, with the rest looked up from reference TRBV5-8 and TRBJ1-5, is EAGVTQSPTHLIKTRGQQATLRCSPISGHTSVYWYQQALGLGLQFLLWYDEGEERNRGNFPPRFSGRQFPNYSSELNVNALELEDSALYLCASTPGNQPQHFGDGTRLSIL.

Ten or more counts support this clonotype. The rearrangement links TRBV10-3 to TRBJ1-4; perhaps TRBD1 as D (6 bases). The CDR3 is 13 amino acids. Germline loops: CDR1 ENHRY, CDR2 SYGVKD. Trimming cost V 6 bases and J 3 bases, with 8 bases left between them. This CDR3 reads CAIRGQPNEKLFF. The DNA of the CDR3 is TGTGCCATCAGAGGACAGCCTAATGAAAAACTGTTTTTT.

This clonotype showed up many times. The rearrangement joins TRBV25-1 to TRBJ1-2, with D uncertain. Trimming cost V 3 bases and J 3 bases, with 8 bases left between them. There are 13 residues in the CDR3. Germline lookup yields CDR1 MGHDK and CDR2 SYGVNS. The CDR3 DNA reads as TGTGCCAGCAGTGATAAGAGGTACTATGGCTACACCTTC. This codes for CASSDKRYYGYTF.

In its sample, this clonotype was seen many times. V gene TRBV20-1 combines with J gene TRBJ2-7; 11 bases fit TRBD2. The CDR3 is 13 residues long. Germline loops: CDR1 DFQATT, CDR2 SNEGSKA (reference sequence). The CDR3 reads CSLGLAGSYEQYF. The DNA for the CDR3 is TGCAGCCTAGGACTAGCGGGCTCCTACGAGCAGTACTTC.

This clonotype was counted at least ten times. The rearrangement uses TRBV3-1 and TRBJ1-1; 11 bases map to TRBD1. The germline CDR1 and CDR2 sequences are LGHDT and YNNKEL (reference sequence). The CDR3 totals 15 residues. After removal of 3 bases from V and 7 bases from J, the junction contained 7 bases not matched to a gene. CDR3 sequence: CASSQNSGTGGEAFF. CDR3 in DNA: TGTGCCAGCAGCCAGAATAGCGGGACAGGGGGTGAAGCTTTCTTT.

The sample holds many counts of this clonotype. V and J are TRBV3-1 and TRBJ2-2; a possible D gene is TRBD2 (6 bases). The CDR3 totals 16 residues. With 6 bases removed from V and 0 bases from J, the gap between germline ends came to 14 bases. Germline assignment: CDR1 LGHDT and CDR2 YNNKEL (reference sequence). The CDR3 sequence: CASSSWAGPNTGELFF. In nucleotides, the CDR3 is TGTGCCAGCAGTTCCTGGGCGGGGCCGAACACCGGGGAGCTGTTTTTT.

This clonotype was counted a few times. This chain connects TRBV3-1 to TRBJ2-2; D is ambiguous. CDR1 and CDR2 from the germline V gene are LGHDT and YNNKEL (reference sequence). The CDR3 is 14 residues long. V dropped 1 base and J dropped 3 bases, with 6 bases sitting between them. The CDR3 DNA follows: TGTGCCAGCAGCCAAGGTTTCGACACCGGGGAGCTGTTTTTT. It codes for CASSQGFDTGELFF.

This clonotype was detected many times. This chain joins TRBV7-2 and TRBJ2-3; possibly TRBD1 or TRBD2 for D (5 bases each). The CDR3 extends over 16 amino acids. V was shortened by 5 bases and J by 0 bases, with 15 bases between the two germline ends. The V gene's germline CDR1 is SGHTA and CDR2 FQGNSA. The CDR3 loop is CASSPVGTSSTDTQYF. CDR3 coding DNA: TGTGCCAGCAGCCCCGTCGGGACGTCAAGCACAGATACGCAGTATTTT.

The table lists this clonotype with many counts. The gene calls are TRBV19 and TRBJ2-7; 11 positions agree with TRBD1. The germline gives CDR1 LNHDA, CDR2 SQIVND (reference sequence). V trimming: 8 bases; J trimming: 7 bases; junction bases outside the gene matches: 13. The CDR3 has 15 residues. CDR3: CASQKYGQGAYEQYF. For the CDR3, the DNA is TGTGCCAGTCAGAAATATGGACAGGGGGCGTATGAGCAGTACTTC.

There are a few counts of this clonotype. The V gene is TRBV7-2, the J gene TRBJ2-2; TRBD2 agrees at 8 bases. J was trimmed by 3 bases and V by 7 bases; bases with no gene match: 4. The CDR3 runs to 14 residues. Per germline, CDR1 SGHTA and CDR2 FQGNSA. CDR3 region: CASTSSGYTGELFF. CDR3 sequence (DNA): TGTGCCAGCACATCTAGCGGGTACACCGGGGAGCTGTTTTTT.